The 4 T cell receptor beta chains below were found in one sample sequenced in a study of cytomegalovirus exposure and HLA in healthy donors. Vbeta (60) and Jbeta (13) primers were used in the PCR. Generated by immunoSEQ multiplex PCR, the TCRdb table keeps only in-frame clones and is missing some. The sample has about 110,000 clones. Sequencing was carried out using PBMCs. These receptor sequences come from a man in his forties or fifties in good health and CMV-seropositive.

The gene calls are TRBV28 and TRBJ1-3; 7 bases are shared with TRBD1. Unmatched junction bases numbered 7, after V lost 8 bases and J lost 0 bases. The CDR3 runs 15 residues. Looked up from germline, CDR1 is MDHEN and CDR2 is SYDVKM. CDR3 residues: CASGLGGSSGNTIYF. The CDR3 DNA follows: TGTGCCAGCGGCCTAGGGGGCTCCTCTGGAAACACCATATATTTT.

The chain joins TRBV6-4 to TRBJ2-3; 8 bases are shared with TRBD2. The V gene's germline CDR1 is MRHNA and CDR2 SNTAGT. This CDR3 contains 14 residues. V was clipped by 6 bases and J by 1 base; unmatched bases: 3. The CDR3 loop is CASRRAGGTDTQYF. The CDR3 nucleotides read TGTGCCAGCAGAAGAGCGGGAGGCACAGATACGCAGTATTTT.

The V and J genes are TRBV7-6 and TRBJ2-1, with 7 nucleotides matching TRBD1. Germline V lookup: CDR1 SGHVS, CDR2 FNYEAQ. The CDR3 length is 19 residues. J was trimmed by 0 bases and V by 8 bases; bases with no gene match: 19. The CDR3 bases are TGTGCCAGCTCCCAACCCGGCACAGGGGTCTTTAGCTCCTACAATGAGCAGTTCTTC. Protein product: CASSQPGTGVFSSYNEQFF. Supplemented by reference TRBV7-6 and TRBJ2-1, the full variable domain reads GAGVSQSPRYKVTKRGQDVALRCDPISGHVSLYWYRQALGQGPEFLTYFNYEAQQDKSGLPNDRFSAERPEGSISTLTIQRTEQRDSAMYRCASSQPGTGVFSSYNEQFFGPGTRLTVL.

The rearrangement links TRBV5-6 to TRBJ2-7; no clear D gene. Trimming removed 1 base at V and 0 bases at J, with 8 bases between. The length of the CDR3 is 14 residues. The V gene's germline CDR1 is SGHDT and CDR2 YYEEEE. The CDR3 spells CASSLSVSSYEQYF. The DNA of the CDR3 is TGTGCCAGCAGCTTGTCAGTAAGCTCCTACGAGCAGTACTTC.